The T cell receptor beta chain described here comes from a study of response to subunit inactivated influenza vaccine (dated by TCRdb to between 2017 and 2018). Regarding the research as a whole: Deep quantitative profiling of the T cell receptor repertoire was used in the study to follow responses to a trivalent subunit inactivated influenza vaccine. What the work shows at the level of the full study, not this receptor alone: According to the authors, only a limited number of new T cells may be recruited by each seasonal influenza vaccination.

Library creation used RT-PCR. TCRdb shows the sequencer as Illumina HiSeq 2500. TCRdb reran the public reads through fastp at Q25 and MiXCR, keeping productive beta chains. Rows with one shared CDR3 protein collapse into an entry with the most common genes and DNA. This sample comprises hundreds of thousands of distinct CDR3 sequences, less than 20% of them detected only once. The ten largest account for roughly 12% of the sample. The sample holds a few counts of this clonotype. Its antigen is not yet known. No base-level quality is on record; no much larger clone is a single base apart. For CDR1 and CDR2, the germline V gene (reference sequence) lists LNHNV and YYDKDF. The germline V and J ends show losses of 2 bases and 0 bases respectively, and no gene match explains 5 bases of the junction. Counted from cysteine to phenylalanine, this CDR3 has 16 amino acids. Only CDR3 DNA remains: 48 bases, in frame from the first base.

The receptor chain draws on TRBV15 and TRBJ2-5; 8 junctional bases match TRBD1. The clonotype originates from a man between 50 and 59 years old who received an inactivated influenza vaccine. Donor details come from another sample of the same person, matched by shared clones. Sequencing used PBMCs from blood, obtained about 12 days after vaccination. The sequenced DNA: TGTGCCACCAGCAGATGGAGACAGGGGCACCAAGAGACCCAGTACTTC. Translated, it gives CATSRWRQGHQETQYF. The variable domain in full, with residues beyond the CDR3 obtained from the reference TRBV15 and TRBJ2-5 genes, is DAMVIQNPRYQVTQFGKPVTLSCSQTLNHNVMYWYQQKSSQAPKLLFHYYDKDFNNEADTPDNFQSRRPNTSFCFLDIRSPGLGDTAMYLCATSRWRQGHQETQYFGPGTRLLVL.